The sequence of this TCR beta chain was determined in a study of graft-versus-host responses after intestinal transplantation. As for the study in general: Among the recipients, transplants were multivisceral, liver-intestinal, or isolated intestinal. Every transplant recipient was induced with anti-thymocyte globulin, then maintained on tacrolimus and steroids for roughly 3 years.

Generated by immunoSEQ multiplex PCR, the TCRdb table keeps only in-frame clones and is missing some. The data contain tens of thousands of clones, over 90% of them singletons. Per germline, CDR1 SGHTA and CDR2 FQGNSA. V lost 1 base and J lost 4; bases outside the gene matches: 4. This CDR3 spans 16 amino acids. On this clone itself: Its antigen is still unknown.

Overall study results and limits: GvH clonotypes were identified within recipient marrow, with a subset emerging first in ileum or blood. Allografts from individuals with graft-donor T cell macrochimerism displayed high graft-versus-host to host-versus-graft clonal ratios.

The chain combines TRBV7-2 with TRBJ2-3, with 11 bases identical to TRBD2. The sequenced sample was unstimulated CD8+ T cells sorted from spleen or lymph node cells, obtained before transplant. The sequence was collected from a human donor who was the organ donor for an intestinal transplant. CDR3 sequence reads: CASSLVVAGGPDTQYF. The DNA for the CDR3 is TGTGCCAGCAGCTTAGTGGTAGCGGGAGGGCCAGATACGCAGTATTTT.